Listed here are 21 T cell receptor beta chains from one sample, sequenced in a study of patients and donors after allogeneic stem cell transplantation. TCRdb analysed the RT-PCR reads with MiXCR anew, one entry per CDR3 protein. The repertoire holds over 350,000 distinct CDR3 sequences, with about a sixth as singletons. The sequenced sample was blood, either unsorted or a sorted T cell fraction (not recorded which). The receptors were sampled from a human donor who was either an allogeneic HSCT recipient or a stem cell or donor lymphocyte infusion donor (not recorded which). It is not recorded whose cells these are; they may come from a transplant donor.

The rearrangement joins TRBV25-1 to TRBJ2-2; D unclear. V lost 4 bases to trimming and J lost 3 bases, with 6 bases between them. Germline CDR1 and CDR2: MGHDK and SYGVNS. CDR3 length equals 13 residues. DNA for the CDR3: TGTGCCAGCAGTGTCGGCCACACCGGGGAGCTGTTTTTT. Its translation is CASSVGHTGELFF.

This rearrangement joins TRBV24-1 to TRBJ2-1; possibly TRBD1 or TRBD2 for D (5 bases each). Trimming took 4 bases from V and 3 from J, leaving 21 bases between them. The germline CDR1 and CDR2 sequences are KGHDR and SFDVKD. CDR3 length: 18 amino acids. The CDR3 reads CATSDTIRDHRIYNEQFF. The CDR3 coding sequence is TGTGCCACCAGTGACACTATCCGGGACCACAGGATCTACAATGAGCAGTTCTTC.

This chain links TRBV5-1 with TRBJ2-7; 8 bases are a match to TRBD1. The CDR3 runs to 15 residues. The V segment lost 5 bases and the J segment 1 base; nucleotides outside the gene matches: 8. The germline V gene has CDR1 SGHRS and CDR2 YFSETQ. The chain's CDR3 is CASRDRTGTSYEQYF. The CDR3 bases are TGCGCCAGCAGGGACCGGACAGGGACTTCCTACGAGCAGTACTTC.

This sequence joins TRBV5-1 and TRBJ1-2, with no clear D. Germline loops: CDR1 SGHRS, CDR2 YFSETQ. CDR3 size: 13 residues. V was clipped by 4 bases and J by 5 bases, with 12 bases between them. CDR3 sequence (DNA): TGCGCCAGCAGCCCAAACACAGCGTATGGCTACACCTTC. It codes for CASSPNTAYGYTF. Combining the CDR3 with reference TRBV5-1 and TRBJ1-2 gives the whole variable domain KAGVTQTPRYLIKTRGQQVTLSCSPISGHRSVSWYQQTPGQGLQFLFEYFSETQRNKGNFPGRFSGRQFSNSRSEMNVSTLELGDSALYLCASSPNTAYGYTFGSGTRLTVV.

The CDR3 region has the DNA TGCGCCAGCAGCCTTGATGGGTCAGGGTACCAAGAGACCCAGTACTTC. This translates into CASSLDGSGYQETQYF. The gene calls are TRBV5-1 and TRBJ2-5; a weak D match, TRBD1 (5 bases). V shed 4 bases and J shed 0 bases, with 16 bases lying between them. The germline V gene encodes CDR1 SGHRS and CDR2 YFSETQ. There are 16 residues in the CDR3.

The V gene is TRBV5-1, the J gene TRBJ2-3, with 7 positions matching TRBD1. The germline V gene encodes CDR1 SGHRS and CDR2 YFSETQ. This CDR3 region has 14 residues. V was clipped by 4 bases and J by 5 bases; unmatched bases: 7. The CDR3 spells CASSLGGGGDTQYF. The CDR3 nucleotides read TGCGCCAGCAGCCTAGGGGGCGGAGGAGATACGCAGTATTTT.

This sequence joins TRBV18 and TRBJ1-1; D ambiguous. The V and J ends lost 2 bases and 7 bases respectively, with 14 bases between them. The CDR3 loop spans 14 amino acids. Germline CDR1 reads KGHSH; CDR2 reads LQKENI. The CDR3 loop reads CASSPRRMGGEAFF. For the CDR3, the DNA is TGTGCCAGCTCACCAAGGAGGATGGGAGGTGAAGCTTTCTTT.

This chain connects TRBV28 to TRBJ1-2, with D possibly TRBD1 on 6 matching bases. The CDR3 totals 13 residues. Germline V CDR1 and CDR2: MDHEN, SYDVKM. V was shortened by 4 bases and J by 4 bases, with 10 bases between the two germline ends. Here the CDR3 reads CASSYRGFYGYTF. The DNA for the CDR3 is TGTGCCAGCAGTTATAGGGGGTTCTATGGCTACACCTTC.

This clonotype has only a few counts. The chain uses TRBV9 and TRBJ1-5; TRBD1 matches at 10 bases. The CDR3 runs to 15 residues. J gave up 3 bases and V 4 bases, and 4 bases lay outside the gene matches. Germline V CDR1 and CDR2: SGDLS, YYNGEE. The CDR3 loop is CASSMGTGVNQPQHF. The CDR3 DNA is TGTGCCAGCAGCATGGGGACAGGGGTCAATCAGCCCCAGCATTTT.

A few counts support this clonotype. This chain joins TRBV11-3 and TRBJ2-5; D is possibly TRBD1 (6 bases). CDR3 length: 13 residues. V was clipped by 4 bases and J by 7 bases, with 13 bases between them. CDR1 SGHNT and CDR2 YENEEA come from the germline V gene. CDR3 DNA sequence: TGTGCCAGCAGCTCTGACAGGAGCAGGACCCAGTACTTC. As protein: CASSSDRSRTQYF.

This clonotype was found many times. This chain joins TRBV29-1 and TRBJ2-2; D is perhaps TRBD1 (6 bases). Germline V lookup: CDR1 SQVTM, CDR2 ANQGSEA. The V gene lost 6 bases and the J gene lost 0 bases, with 14 bases spanning the gap. The CDR3 contains 15 residues. CDR3 DNA sequence: TGCAGCGTCGCTGGACAGTCCGCGAACACCGGGGAGCTGTTTTTT. It specifies CSVAGQSANTGELFF.

The chain carries TRBV4-1 and TRBJ1-2, with 8 bases identical to TRBD1. The J segment lost 8 bases and the V segment lost 1 base, leaving 9 bases of the junction unmatched. Per the germline V gene, CDR1 is MGHRA and CDR2 is YSYEKL. This CDR3 is 15 amino acids long. CDR3: CASSQAPTGEWGYTF. The CDR3 nucleotides read TGCGCCAGCAGCCAAGCCCCGACAGGGGAATGGGGCTACACCTTC.

This clonotype occurred a few times. The chain carries TRBV27 and TRBJ2-2, with a possible D match to TRBD1 (6 bases). Germline lookup yields CDR1 MNHEY and CDR2 SMNVEV (reference sequence). The CDR3 has 15 amino acids. V lost 4 bases and J lost 6, with 15 bases in between. The CDR3 region has the DNA TGTGCCAGCAGTTCAATTAGGGACAATGCCGGGGAGCTGTTTTTT. Its translation is CASSSIRDNAGELFF.

This chain joins TRBV25-1 and TRBJ2-3, with TRBD2 as a possible D gene (6 bases). Germline V gene sequence: CDR1 MGHDK, CDR2 SYGVNS. The V and J ends lost 2 bases and 5 bases respectively, with 17 bases between them. This CDR3 comprises 16 residues. The CDR3 spells CASSEASVGLRDTQYF. DNA of the CDR3: TGTGCCAGCAGTGAAGCTAGCGTGGGATTGAGAGATACGCAGTATTTT.

In its sample, this clonotype was seen a few times. The chain employs TRBV7-9 and TRBJ1-1, with D unclear. Germline lookup yields CDR1 SEHNR and CDR2 FQNEAQ (reference sequence). Trimming took 5 bases from V and 0 from J, leaving 10 bases between them. This CDR3 is 14 amino acids long. The CDR3 region is CASSLSAVNTEAFF. CDR3 in DNA: TGTGCCAGCAGCCTTAGTGCGGTGAACACTGAAGCTTTCTTT.

This clonotype was detected many times. The rearrangement joins TRBV28 to TRBJ2-7, with 7 bases identical to TRBD1. CDR3 length equals 15 residues. Per germline, CDR1 MDHEN and CDR2 SYDVKM. After removal of 3 bases from V and 2 bases from J, the junction contained 7 bases not matched to a gene. The CDR3 spells CASSFRTGDTYEQYF. DNA of the CDR3: TGTGCCAGCAGTTTCCGGACAGGCGATACCTACGAGCAGTACTTC.

The rearrangement links TRBV5-1 to TRBJ2-6; 11 bases are shared with TRBD1. V lost 4 bases to trimming and J lost 2 bases; unmatched junction nucleotides: 5. Per the germline V gene, CDR1 is SGHRS and CDR2 is YFSETQ. The CDR3 runs 17 residues. CDR3 nucleotides: TGCGCCAGCAGCCGATGGACAGGGGGCGCTGGGGCCAACGTCCTGACTTTC. Its translation is CASSRWTGGAGANVLTF.

This clonotype has more than one count but fewer than ten. The chain uses TRBV7-2 and TRBJ2-5, with D unclear. Trimming left V 1 base short and J 8 bases short, with 11 bases between. This CDR3 is built from 13 residues. Germline V gene sequence: CDR1 SGHTA, CDR2 FQGNSA. The chain's CDR3 is CASSLGAGVTQYF. The CDR3 nucleotides read TGTGCCAGCAGCTTAGGGGCCGGAGTTACCCAGTACTTC.

The rearrangement links TRBV5-1 to TRBJ2-3; 11 positions agree with TRBD2. The V segment lost 3 bases and the J segment 2 bases; nucleotides outside the gene matches: 5. Germline CDR1 SGHRS, CDR2 YFSETQ. The CDR3 sequence is 16 residues long. The CDR3 DNA is TGCGCCAGCAGCTCCGGGACTAGCGGCTACACAGATACGCAGTATTTT. This gives the protein CASSSGTSGYTDTQYF.

This clonotype has more than one count but fewer than ten. CDR3 protein: CATSNTGRVQYF. DNA for the CDR3: TGTGCCACCTCCAACACAGGGCGGGTTCAGTACTTC. The chain joins TRBV24-1 to TRBJ2-4; a possible D gene is TRBD1 (6 bases). Trimming took off 9 bases at V and 11 bases at J, with 16 bases between the two ends. This CDR3 spans 12 amino acids. Germline-derived CDR1 and CDR2 are KGHDR and SFDVKD.

V gene TRBV6-4 combines with J gene TRBJ1-2; D gene ambiguous. Trimming removed 0 bases at V and 4 bases at J, with 9 bases between. Germline V CDR1 and CDR2: MRHNA, SNTAGT. This CDR3 is built from 14 residues. For the CDR3, the DNA is TGTGCCAGCAGTGACTCGCTCAGAGGCTATGGCTACACCTTC. Translation gives CASSDSLRGYGYTF.